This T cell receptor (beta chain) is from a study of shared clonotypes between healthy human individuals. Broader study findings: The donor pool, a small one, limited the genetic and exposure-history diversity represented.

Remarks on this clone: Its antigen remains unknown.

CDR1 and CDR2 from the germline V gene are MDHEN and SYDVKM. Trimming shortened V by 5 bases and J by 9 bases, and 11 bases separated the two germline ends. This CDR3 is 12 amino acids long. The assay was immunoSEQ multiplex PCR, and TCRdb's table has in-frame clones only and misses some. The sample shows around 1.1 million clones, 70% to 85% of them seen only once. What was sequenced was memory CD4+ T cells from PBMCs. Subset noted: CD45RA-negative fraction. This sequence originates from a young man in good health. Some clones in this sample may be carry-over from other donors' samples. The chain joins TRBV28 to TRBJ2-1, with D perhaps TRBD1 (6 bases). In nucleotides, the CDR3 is TGTGCCAGCAGTATAGGGGGTAGTGAGCAGTTCTTC. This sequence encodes CASSIGGSEQFF.